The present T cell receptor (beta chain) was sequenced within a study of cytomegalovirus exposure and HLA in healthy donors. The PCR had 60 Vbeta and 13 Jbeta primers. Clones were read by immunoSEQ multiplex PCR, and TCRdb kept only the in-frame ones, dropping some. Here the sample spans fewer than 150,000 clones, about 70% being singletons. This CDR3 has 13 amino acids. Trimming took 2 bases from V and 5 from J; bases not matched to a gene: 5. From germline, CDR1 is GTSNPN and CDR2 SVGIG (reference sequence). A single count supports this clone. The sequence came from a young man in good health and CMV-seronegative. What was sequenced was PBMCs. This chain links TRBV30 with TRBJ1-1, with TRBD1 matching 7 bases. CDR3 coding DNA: TGTGCCTGGAGTTCAGGGGGTTATACTGAAGCTTTCTTT. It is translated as CAWSSGGYTEAFF.